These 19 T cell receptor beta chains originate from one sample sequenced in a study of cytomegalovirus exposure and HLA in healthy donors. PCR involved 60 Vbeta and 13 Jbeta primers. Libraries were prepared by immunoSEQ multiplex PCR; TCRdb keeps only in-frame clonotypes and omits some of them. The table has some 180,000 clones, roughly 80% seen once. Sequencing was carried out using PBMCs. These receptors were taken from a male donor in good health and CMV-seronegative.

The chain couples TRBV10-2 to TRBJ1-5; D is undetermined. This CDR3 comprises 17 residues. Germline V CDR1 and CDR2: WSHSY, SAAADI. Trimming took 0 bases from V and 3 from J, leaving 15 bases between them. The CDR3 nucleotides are TGCGCCAGCAGTGAGTCGAATTACCGGGGTACCAATCAGCCCCAGCATTTT. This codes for CASSESNYRGTNQPQHF.

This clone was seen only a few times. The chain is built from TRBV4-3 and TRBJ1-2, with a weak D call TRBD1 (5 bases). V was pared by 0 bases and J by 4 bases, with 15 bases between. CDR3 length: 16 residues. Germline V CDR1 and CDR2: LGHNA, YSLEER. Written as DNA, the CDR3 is TGCGCCAGCAGCCAAGACCGGGCGGCAGGGTTCTATGGCTACACCTTC. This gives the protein CASSQDRAAGFYGYTF.

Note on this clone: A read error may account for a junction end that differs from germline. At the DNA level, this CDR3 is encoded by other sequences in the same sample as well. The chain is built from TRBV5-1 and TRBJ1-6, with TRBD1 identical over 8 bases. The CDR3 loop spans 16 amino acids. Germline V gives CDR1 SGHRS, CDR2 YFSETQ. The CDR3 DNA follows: TGCGCCAGCAGTTTGGACAGGGCGTCCTATAATTCACCCCTCCACTTT. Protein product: CASSLDRASYNSPLHF.

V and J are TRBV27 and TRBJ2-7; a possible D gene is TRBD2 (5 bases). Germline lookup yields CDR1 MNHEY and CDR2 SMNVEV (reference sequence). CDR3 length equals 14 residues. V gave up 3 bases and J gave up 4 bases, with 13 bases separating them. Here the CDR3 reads CASSLWAGPYEQYF. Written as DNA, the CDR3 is TGTGCCAGCAGTTTGTGGGCGGGCCCTTACGAGCAGTACTTC.

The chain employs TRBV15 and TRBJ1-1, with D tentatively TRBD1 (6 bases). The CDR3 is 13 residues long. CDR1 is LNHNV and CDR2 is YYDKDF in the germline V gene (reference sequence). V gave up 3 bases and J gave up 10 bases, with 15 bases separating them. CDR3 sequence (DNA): TGTGCCACCAGCAGTGTTCGGGGGGCTGGAGCTTTCTTT. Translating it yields CATSSVRGAGAFF.

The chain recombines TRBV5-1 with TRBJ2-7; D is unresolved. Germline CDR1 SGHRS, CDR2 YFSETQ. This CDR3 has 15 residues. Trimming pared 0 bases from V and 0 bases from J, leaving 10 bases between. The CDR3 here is CASSLGSVPSYEQYF. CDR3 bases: TGCGCCAGCAGCTTGGGGTCGGTACCCTCCTACGAGCAGTACTTC.

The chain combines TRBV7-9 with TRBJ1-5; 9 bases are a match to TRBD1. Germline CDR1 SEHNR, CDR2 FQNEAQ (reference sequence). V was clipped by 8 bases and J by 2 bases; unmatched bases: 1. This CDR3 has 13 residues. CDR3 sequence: CASGDRGNQPQHF. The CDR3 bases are TGTGCCAGCGGGGACAGGGGCAATCAGCCCCAGCATTTT.

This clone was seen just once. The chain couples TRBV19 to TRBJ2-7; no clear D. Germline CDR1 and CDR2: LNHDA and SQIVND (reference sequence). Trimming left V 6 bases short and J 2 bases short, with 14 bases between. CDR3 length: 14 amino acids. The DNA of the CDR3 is TGTGCCAGTAGATCGACGGTTACTACCTACGAGCAGTACTTC. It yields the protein CASRSTVTTYEQYF.

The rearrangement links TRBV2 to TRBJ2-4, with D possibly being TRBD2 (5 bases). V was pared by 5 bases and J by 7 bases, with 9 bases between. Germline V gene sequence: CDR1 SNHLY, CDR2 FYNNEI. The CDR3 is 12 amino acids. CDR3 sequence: CASSIRENIQYF. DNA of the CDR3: TGTGCCAGCAGTATTAGGGAGAACATTCAGTACTTC. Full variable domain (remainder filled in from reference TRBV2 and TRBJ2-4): EPEVTQTPSHQVTQMGQEVILRCVPISNHLYFYWYRQILGQKVEFLVSFYNNEISEKSEIFDDQFSVERPDGSNFTLKIRSTKLEDSAMYFCASSIRENIQYFGAGTRLSVL.

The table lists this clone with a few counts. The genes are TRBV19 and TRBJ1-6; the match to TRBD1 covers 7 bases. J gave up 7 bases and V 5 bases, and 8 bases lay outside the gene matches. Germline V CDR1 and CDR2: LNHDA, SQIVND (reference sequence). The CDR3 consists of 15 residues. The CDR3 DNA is TGTGCCAGTAGTTCTCGACAGGGCCCCAATTCACCCCTCCACTTT. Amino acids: CASSSRQGPNSPLHF.

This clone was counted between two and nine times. The CDR3 coding sequence is TGCGCCAGCAGCTTGGCCGGGTTAAGCGGCTCTAATACGCAGTATTTT. It yields the protein CASSLAGLSGSNTQYF. The chain has TRBV5-1 and TRBJ2-3, with D maybe TRBD2 (5 bases). The CDR3 covers 16 residues. Trimming took off 0 bases at V and 7 bases at J, with 18 bases between the two ends. Germline CDR1 reads SGHRS; CDR2 reads YFSETQ.

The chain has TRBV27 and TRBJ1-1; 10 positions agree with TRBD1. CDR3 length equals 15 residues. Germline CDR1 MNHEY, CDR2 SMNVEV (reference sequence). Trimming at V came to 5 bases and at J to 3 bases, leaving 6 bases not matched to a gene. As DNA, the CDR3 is TGTGCCAGCAGTCGATGGACAGGGGGTGACACTGAAGCTTTCTTT. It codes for CASSRWTGGDTEAFF.

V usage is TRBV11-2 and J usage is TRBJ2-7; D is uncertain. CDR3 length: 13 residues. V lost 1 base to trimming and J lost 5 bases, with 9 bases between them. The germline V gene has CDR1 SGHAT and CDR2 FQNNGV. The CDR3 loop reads CASSLVRSNEQYF. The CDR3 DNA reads TGTGCCAGCAGCTTAGTGAGGAGCAACGAGCAGTACTTC.

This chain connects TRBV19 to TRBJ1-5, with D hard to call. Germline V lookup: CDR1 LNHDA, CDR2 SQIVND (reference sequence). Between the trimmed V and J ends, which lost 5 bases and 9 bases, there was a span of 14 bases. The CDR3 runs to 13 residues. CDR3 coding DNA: TGTGCCAGTAGTCCGGAAGCGTGGAGGCCCCAGCATTTT. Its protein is CASSPEAWRPQHF.

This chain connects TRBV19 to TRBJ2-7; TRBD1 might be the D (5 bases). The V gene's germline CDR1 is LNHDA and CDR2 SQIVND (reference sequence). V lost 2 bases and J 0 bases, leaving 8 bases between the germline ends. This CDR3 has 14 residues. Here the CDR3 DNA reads TGTGCCAGTAGTATACAGGGCCCCTCCTACGAGCAGTACTTC. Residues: CASSIQGPSYEQYF.

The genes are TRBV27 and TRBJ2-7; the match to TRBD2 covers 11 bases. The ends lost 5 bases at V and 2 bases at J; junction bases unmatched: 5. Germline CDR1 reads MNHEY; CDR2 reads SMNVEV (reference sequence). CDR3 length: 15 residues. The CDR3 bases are TGTGCCAGCAGTCAACTAGCGGGGGCCACCTACGAGCAGTACTTC. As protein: CASSQLAGATYEQYF.

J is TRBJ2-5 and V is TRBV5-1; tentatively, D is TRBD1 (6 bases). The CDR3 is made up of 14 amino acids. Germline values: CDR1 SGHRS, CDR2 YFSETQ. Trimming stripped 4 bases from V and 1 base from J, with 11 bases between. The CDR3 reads CASSRQALQETQYF. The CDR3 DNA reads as TGCGCCAGCAGCCGACAGGCCCTCCAAGAGACCCAGTACTTC.

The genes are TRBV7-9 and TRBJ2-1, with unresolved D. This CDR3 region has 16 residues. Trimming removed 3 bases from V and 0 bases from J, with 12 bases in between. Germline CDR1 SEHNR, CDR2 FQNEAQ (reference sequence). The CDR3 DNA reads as TGTGCCAGCAGCTTCTTGGCGGTGAGCTCCTACAATGAGCAGTTCTTC. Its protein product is CASSFLAVSSYNEQFF.

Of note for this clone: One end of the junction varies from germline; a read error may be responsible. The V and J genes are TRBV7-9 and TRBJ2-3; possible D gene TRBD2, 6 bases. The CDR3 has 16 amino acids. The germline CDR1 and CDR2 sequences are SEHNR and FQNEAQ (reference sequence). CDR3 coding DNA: TGTTCCAGCAGCTTAGTGGTTGGGGGGAACACAGATACGCAGTATTTT. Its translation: CSSSLVVGGNTDTQYF.